The 23 T cell receptor beta chains given below trace back to one sample, sequenced in a study of tumor-infiltrating lymphocytes in primary liver carcinoma. TCR beta cDNA was reverse-transcribed from 400 to 500 ng of total RNA. The reaction used a constant-region primer and ProtoScript II reverse transcriptase. Researchers made the TCR beta libraries by running three nested multiplex PCR rounds with slightly modified ARM-PCR. For around 9 cycles apiece, the opening two PCR rounds ran with TRBV1-TRBV30 forward primers and a C-beta reverse primer. TCRdb called the multiplex PCR reads again in MiXCR, with one record for every CDR3 protein. The table lists some 190,000 distinct CDR3 sequences, around 60% of them singletons. For blood RNA, unsorted whole blood served as the source, and germline DNA was extracted too. Sequenced material: peripheral blood. The receptors here all came from a man in his forties with primary liver carcinoma and hepatitis B virus infection.

In this sample, this clonotype turned up a few times. The junction differs from germline at one of its ends, possibly a read error. The chain has TRBV5-4 and TRBJ2-3; no reliable D call. Germline V gene data show CDR1 as SGHNT and CDR2 as YYREEE (reference sequence). The CDR3 consists of 13 residues. The CDR3 sequence is CVSSLVPPDTQYF. The CDR3 coding sequence is TGTGTCAGCAGCTTGGTCCCGCCAGATACGCAGTATTTT.

The rearrangement uses TRBV6-6 and TRBJ2-1; 11 bases are a match to TRBD2. The V gene's germline CDR1 is MNHNY and CDR2 SVGAGI (reference sequence). This CDR3 spans 15 amino acids. Trimming at V came to 2 bases and at J to 5 bases, leaving 2 bases not matched to a gene. CDR3 region: CASSYGTSGHNEQFF. In DNA form, the CDR3 reads TGTGCCAGCAGTTACGGGACTAGCGGCCACAATGAGCAGTTCTTC.

The V and J genes are TRBV18 and TRBJ2-4; TRBD1 agrees at 7 bases. V trimming: 0 bases; J trimming: 7 bases; junction bases outside the gene matches: 6. This CDR3 spans 15 amino acids. Germline V gene sequence: CDR1 KGHSH, CDR2 LQKENI. Here the CDR3 DNA reads TGTGCCAGCTCACCACCTAACAGGGGACGGAACATTCAGTACTTC. Translated, it gives CASSPPNRGRNIQYF.

This clonotype has a handful of counts. The chain carries TRBV5-6 and TRBJ2-7, with D maybe TRBD2 (5 bases). This CDR3 contains 15 residues. From germline, CDR1 is SGHDT and CDR2 YYEEEE. V was clipped by 2 bases and J by 3 bases, with 15 bases between them. The CDR3 protein is CASSFPGTDGYEQYF. The CDR3 DNA is TGTGCCAGCAGCTTCCCGGGAACAGACGGCTACGAGCAGTACTTC.

This clonotype was recorded at least ten times. V is TRBV29-1 and J is TRBJ2-7, with TRBD2 matching 7 bases. This CDR3 has 12 residues. With 8 bases clipped from V and 7 bases from J, the junction kept 11 bases outside the gene matches. Per germline, CDR1 SQVTM and CDR2 ANQGSEA. This CDR3 is CSSDTGGGEQYF. The CDR3, as DNA: TGCAGCTCGGACACGGGAGGTGGTGAGCAGTACTTC.

Ten or more counts support this clonotype. The chain combines TRBV29-1 with TRBJ2-7; the D gene is possibly TRBD1 (6 bases). In germline, CDR1 is SQVTM, CDR2 ANQGSEA. The CDR3 is 13 amino acids. The CDR3 bases are TGCGGAGCTTCCACTGGACAGACCTACGAGCAGTACTTC. Amino acids: CGASTGQTYEQYF.

Of note for this clonotype: Given a much more abundant clone one base away, this may be a read error. The CDR3 region is CASTPSVTGTGNTIYF. The CDR3 DNA reads TGTGCCAGCACCCCCTCCGTGACAGGGACTGGAAACACCATATATTTT. The V call is TRBV6-1, the J call TRBJ1-3, with 7 bases aligning to TRBD1. Germline V gene data show CDR1 as MNHNS and CDR2 as SASEGT. V lost 7 bases, J lost 2 bases, and 11 bases stayed unmatched. The CDR3 sequence is 16 residues long.

This chain uses TRBV11-2 with TRBJ2-7, with D tentatively TRBD1 or TRBD2 (5 bases each). In germline, CDR1 is SGHAT, CDR2 FQNNGV. V lost 1 base and J lost 4, with 14 bases in between. The CDR3 totals 15 residues. CDR3 bases: TGTGCCAGCAGCTTAGGACGGGGCTCCATTTACGAGCAGTACTTC. It yields the protein CASSLGRGSIYEQYF.

The J gene is TRBJ1-1, the V gene TRBV28, with D perhaps matching TRBD1 (6 bases). The germline CDR1 and CDR2 sequences are MDHEN and SYDVKM. CDR3 length: 15 amino acids. V lost 4 bases and J 5 bases, leaving 17 bases between the germline ends. CDR3 region: CASSWQQGGWTEAFF. Here the CDR3 DNA reads TGTGCCAGCAGTTGGCAACAGGGAGGGTGGACTGAAGCTTTCTTT.

Points on this clonotype: A much more abundant neighbour one base away suggests this may be a read error. The J gene is TRBJ2-2, the V gene TRBV5-4; D is perhaps TRBD2 (5 bases). The CDR3 totals 12 residues. In germline, CDR1 is SGHNT, CDR2 YYREEE (reference sequence). The ends were cut back, 5 bases at V and 7 bases at J, with 9 bases in the middle. The CDR3, as DNA: TGTGCCAGCAGGGATCGGGACGGGGAGCTGTTTTTT. Protein: CASRDRDGELFF.

Concerning this clonotype: Here the CDR3 omits its conserved ending phenylalanine or tryptophan, so a read error is the likely source. The rearrangement links TRBV12-3 or TRBV12-4 to TRBJ1-1, with D tentatively TRBD1 (5 bases). CDR3 length: 13 residues. Trimming removed 5 bases from V and 1 base from J, with 8 bases in between. CDR3 in amino acids: CASSRQSNTEAFS. In DNA, the CDR3 is TGTGCCAGCAGTAGACAGTCGAACACTGAAGCTTTCTCT.

The V call is TRBV5-4, the J call TRBJ2-5, with TRBD2 matching over 12 bases. The CDR3 totals 15 residues. Per the germline V gene, CDR1 is SGHNT and CDR2 is YYREEE (reference sequence). After removal of 3 bases from V and 5 bases from J, the junction contained 5 bases not matched to a gene. CDR3 nucleotide sequence: TGTGCCAGCAGCTCTCTAGCGGGAGGGGGCGAGACCCAGTACTTC. Residues: CASSSLAGGGETQYF.

This clonotype occurred a few times. A read error may be the cause here, since a much bigger clone is one base away. This chain connects TRBV11-3 to TRBJ2-7; D not resolved. The CDR3 has 13 amino acids. Trimming stripped 4 bases from V and 4 bases from J, with 11 bases between. CDR1 and CDR2 from the germline V gene are SGHNT and YENEEA. The CDR3 bases are TGTGCCAGCAGCTCCTCGCTTGGGTACGAGCAGTACTTC. As protein: CASSSSLGYEQYF.

In its sample, this clonotype was seen a few times. The genes are TRBV7-8 and TRBJ2-2, with 10 nucleotides matching TRBD2. With 5 bases clipped from V and 7 bases from J, the junction kept 10 bases outside the gene matches. The CDR3 consists of 16 residues. Germline V CDR1 and CDR2: SGHVS, FQNEAQ. The CDR3 coding sequence is TGTGCCAGCAGCCCAGGACTAGCGGTCGTGGGCGGGGAGCTGTTTTTT. It codes for CASSPGLAVVGGELFF.

Note on this clonotype: Possible read error: a much larger clone is one base away. V gene TRBV11-2 combines with J gene TRBJ1-5; D call uncertain. The CDR3 contains 13 residues. The germline V gene encodes CDR1 SGHAT and CDR2 FQNNGV. The CDR3: CASSLFSDQSQHF. The CDR3 region has the DNA TGTGCCAGCAGCTTATTTAGTGATCAGTCCCAGCATTTT.

Remarks on this clonotype: Relative to the germline gene, one junction end is altered; a read error may explain this. V gene TRBV10-1 combines with J gene TRBJ2-5; D unresolved. CDR1 is WNHNN, CDR2 SYGVQD, per germline (reference sequence). The CDR3 runs 13 residues. The CDR3, as DNA: TGCGCCAGCAGTGAGAACCAGAGAGAGACCCAGTATTTC. This encodes CASSENQRETQYF.

With regard to this clonotype: One junction end does not reproduce the germline sequence, and a read error may be involved. The chain combines TRBV28 with TRBJ2-5; the D is unclear. Germline values: CDR1 MDHEN, CDR2 SYDVKM. This CDR3 contains 12 residues. The CDR3 nucleotides read TGTGCCATCAGTTTAGGAGTCGAGACCCAGTACTTC. It specifies CAISLGVETQYF.

Points on this clonotype: Germline and junction disagree at one end, which may indicate a read error. The V and J genes are TRBV11-2 and TRBJ2-1, with D possibly matching TRBD2 (5 bases). Germline assignment: CDR1 SGHAT and CDR2 FQNNGV. The CDR3 covers 16 residues. For the CDR3, the DNA is TGTCCCAGCAGCCCAGCACCGTCCGGGGCCTACAATGAGCAGTTCTTC. Protein: CPSSPAPSGAYNEQFF.

This clonotype was seen at least ten times. This sequence joins TRBV29-1 and TRBJ1-2; tentative D call: TRBD1 (6 bases). Germline V lookup: CDR1 SQVTM, CDR2 ANQGSEA. Trimming pared 8 bases from V and 2 bases from J, leaving 12 bases between. The CDR3 length is 12 residues. The CDR3: CSTRQENYGYTF. The DNA for the CDR3 is TGCAGCACCCGACAGGAGAACTATGGCTACACCTTC.

Concerning this clonotype: A much larger clone is a single base away; this may be a read error. The chain has TRBV11-1 and TRBJ2-3; 9 nucleotides align to TRBD2. The CDR3 contains 15 residues. Per the germline V gene, CDR1 is SGHAT and CDR2 is FQDESV (reference sequence). CDR3 coding DNA: TGTGTCAGCAGCTTAGGCGGGAGGGCCGCAGATACGCAGTATTTT. Its protein is CVSSLGGRAADTQYF.

This sequence joins TRBV12-3 or TRBV12-4 and TRBJ2-2, with unresolved D. Trimming cost V 5 bases and J 3 bases, with 13 bases left between them. This CDR3 has 15 residues. CDR3 loop: CASSLASLHTGELFF. The CDR3 DNA reads TGTGCCAGCAGTCTGGCTTCCCTTCACACCGGGGAGCTGTTTTTT.

As concerns this clonotype: A junction boundary mismatches the germline segment, possibly from a read error. The V gene is TRBV28, the J gene TRBJ2-7; D might be TRBD1 (6 bases). There are 13 residues in the CDR3. CDR1 and CDR2 (germline): MDHEN, SYDVKM. As DNA, the CDR3 is TGTGCCAGCAGTGGACAGAAAGGCCTATACGGGGACTTC. It specifies CASSGQKGLYGDF.

The chain combines TRBV4-1 with TRBJ2-7, with D possibly called TRBD1 or TRBD2 (5 bases each). Trimming pared 0 bases from V and 6 bases from J, leaving 15 bases between. CDR1 and CDR2 from the germline V gene are MGHRA and YSYEKL. The CDR3 contains 15 residues. The chain's CDR3 is CASSQDGARGTEQYF. The CDR3 DNA is TGCGCCAGCAGCCAAGATGGCGCGCGAGGGACCGAGCAGTACTTC.